A selection of T cell receptor beta chains follows, all from one sample in a study of CD8+ T cells in alopecia areata. Profiling relied on immunoSEQ multiplex PCR, and the TCRdb table lists in-frame clones only, not all of them. The sample contains 200,000 to 250,000 clones, around two fifths of which appear only once. The sequences come from CD4+ T cells sorted from blood, collected between weeks 30 and 35, from a patient treated with tofacitinib. Receptor source: a human donor with alopecia areata. Each CDR3 is given with its conserved first and last residue. The D gene is left open where the match is weak. Size tells how often a clone was seen (once, few, many) or the class of an expanded clone, and some rows leave it out.

d_gene	v_gene	abundance	j_gene	CDR3nt	CDR3aa
.	TRBV5-1	.	TRBJ2-1	TGCGCCAGCAGCTTGGACACACTAGCCCCCTCCTACAATGAGCAGTTCTTC	CASSLDTLAPSYNEQFF
.	TRBV4-1	.	TRBJ2-3	TGCGCCAGCAGCCAAGACGGGTCAGGGAGCCGCACAGATACGCAGTATTTT	CASSQDGSGSRTDTQYF
.	TRBV29-1	.	TRBJ1-1	TGCAGCGTACGACGAAGGGGGGACACTGAAGCTTTCTTT	CSVRRRGDTEAFF
.	TRBV19	few	TRBJ2-2	TGTGCCAGCCAACCCGGGGCCGTCACCGGGGAGCTGTTTTTT	CASQPGAVTGELFF
.	TRBV11-1	few	TRBJ2-6	TGTGCCAGCAGCTCGCCTCCCAACGTCCTGACTTTC	CASSSPPNVLTF
TRBD2	TRBV5-4	.	TRBJ2-5	TGTGCCAGCAGCCCCTCGGGACTAGCGGGAGAGGGCGGGTTGGAGACCCAGTACTTC	CASSPSGLAGEGGLETQYF
.	TRBV7-9	few	TRBJ1-1	TGTGCCAGCAGCTTAAGTCTGGGGGCGAACCCTGAAGCTTTCTTT	CASSLSLGANPEAFF
.	TRBV28	few	TRBJ2-7	TGTGCCAGCAGCTTAAGAAACGAGCAGTACTTC	CASSLRNEQYF
.	TRBV29-1	.	TRBJ2-7	TGCAGCGTTGAATTCTACGAGCAGTACTTC	CSVEFYEQYF
.	TRBV25-1	.	TRBJ2-3	TGTGCCAGCCAAGGACTCGCAGATACGCAGTATTTT	CASQGLADTQYF
.	TRBV5-1	.	TRBJ2-5	TGCGCCAGCAGATCAGGGGAAGAGACCCAGTACTTC	CASRSGEETQYF